This TCR beta chain was observed in a study of shared clonotypes between healthy human individuals. Study as a whole: The cohort had two women and a few men, ages 18 to 49.

The study enrolled healthy HIV-negative adults without recent acute infections or vaccinations as donors. Nashville, Tennessee was home to all donors, each a Caucasian adult. Repertoires were generated with immunoSEQ multiplex PCR, while TCRdb's copy carries only in-frame clones and drops some. Of 1.6 million or so clones in the sample, 98% to 99% are singletons; the top ten hold around 0.33%. On this clone itself: Its specificity is not known.

Looked up from germline, CDR1 is PRHDT and CDR2 is FYEKMQ (reference sequence). The germline V and J ends were trimmed by 5 bases and 6 bases, with 14 bases remaining between them. This CDR3 region has 14 residues. Whole-study findings and limits: Rarefaction gave evidence that sorted-subset sequencing remained incomplete despite large depth.

The chain employs TRBV13 and TRBJ2-1; D perhaps matches TRBD1 (6 bases). The sequence came from a man between 25 and 39 years old in good health. Sequencing was carried out using naive CD4+ T cells sorted from blood. Noted subset: CD45RA+ positively selected. The CDR3 sequence is CASSLSDRSNEQFF. The CDR3 bases are TGTGCCAGCAGCCTAAGTGACAGGTCCAATGAGCAGTTCTTC.